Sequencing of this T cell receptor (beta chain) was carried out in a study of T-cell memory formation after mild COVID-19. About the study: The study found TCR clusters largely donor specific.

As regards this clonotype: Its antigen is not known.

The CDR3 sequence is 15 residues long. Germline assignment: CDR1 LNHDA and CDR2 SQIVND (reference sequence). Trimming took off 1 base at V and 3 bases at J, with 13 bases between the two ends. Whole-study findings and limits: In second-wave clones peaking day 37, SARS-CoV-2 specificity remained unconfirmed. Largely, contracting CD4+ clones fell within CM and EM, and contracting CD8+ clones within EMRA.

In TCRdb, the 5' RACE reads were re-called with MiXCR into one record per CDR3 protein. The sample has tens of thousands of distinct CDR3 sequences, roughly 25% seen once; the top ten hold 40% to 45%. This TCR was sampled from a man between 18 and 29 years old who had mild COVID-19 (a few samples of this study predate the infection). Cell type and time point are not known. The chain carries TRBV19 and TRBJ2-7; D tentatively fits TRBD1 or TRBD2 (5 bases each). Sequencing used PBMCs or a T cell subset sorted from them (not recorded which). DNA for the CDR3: TGTGCCAGTAGTATAGGCGCAGGGACCTTCTACGAGCAGTACGTC. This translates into CASSIGAGTFYEQYV.